Described below is a single T cell receptor (beta chain) sequence and its context. The sample belongs to a study of blood T cell repertoires in COVID-19. Study at large: Donors in the United States, Italy and Spain gave samples during acute or convalescent COVID-19. PBMCs, B-cell-depleted T cells, or T cells provided the cDNA or gDNA that made up the material.

Original analysis: Amplifying reference gene primers gave estimates of nucleated cell counts. Sequenced by immunoSEQ multiplex PCR; TCRdb stores in-frame clones only, minus some. V and J calls and clone size are those listed in that table; D and trimming were worked out from the DNA. The repertoire holds more than 150,000 clones, 85% to 90% seen once, with approximately 4% in the top ten. The sample comprised peripheral blood. This receptor was obtained from a woman in her sixties or seventies with acute or convalescent COVID-19.

The CDR3 reads CASRIPGLDTQYF. In DNA form, the CDR3 reads TGTGCCAGCAGAATCCCAGGGCTTGATACGCAGTATTTT. V is TRBV6-1 and J is TRBJ2-3; D is perhaps TRBD1 (5 bases). Germline V gene sequence: CDR1 MNHNS, CDR2 SASEGT. This CDR3 region has 13 residues. Trimming pared 6 bases from V and 6 bases from J, leaving 13 bases between.